The 18 T cell receptor beta chains listed next were all sequenced from one sample in a study of tumor-infiltrating lymphocytes in primary liver carcinoma. With a constant-region primer, TCR beta cDNA was made from approximately 510 ng of total RNA. ARM-PCR was slightly modified, and three nested multiplex PCR rounds with it gave rise to the TCR beta libraries. PCR rounds one and two used TRBV1-TRBV30 forward primers with a C-beta reverse primer for approximately 11 cycles each. TCRdb re-called the multiplex PCR reads with MiXCR, one entry per CDR3 protein. The repertoire has roughly 100,000 distinct CDR3 sequences, approximately 68% of them found once; the top ten carry over 9.5%. Co-extracting RNA and DNA was done with 20-30 mg of unsorted bulk tissue as input. The sequenced material came from liver tumor tissue from sampling region 5. Specified subset: tumor region T5, tumor centre. The receptor set was obtained from a woman in her fifties or sixties with primary liver carcinoma and hepatitis B virus infection.

In this sample, this clonotype turned up once. An end of the junction does not agree with germline; a read error may underlie this. The J gene is TRBJ2-1, the V gene TRBV6-5, with TRBD2 matching 7 bases. The germline CDR1 and CDR2 sequences are MNHEY and SVGAGI. The CDR3 is 13 residues long. The CDR3 is CVSSHGLDGERFF. The CDR3 coding sequence is TGTGTCAGCAGCCACGGACTAGACGGTGAGCGGTTCTTC.

Worth noting for this clonotype: A much larger clone is a single base away; this may be a read error. The V gene is TRBV28, the J gene TRBJ2-7, with D unclear. In germline, CDR1 is MDHEN, CDR2 SYDVKM. V lost 6 bases to trimming and J lost 4 bases, with 19 bases between them. The CDR3 spans 15 residues. CDR3: CASSRPGGSPYEQYF. The CDR3 nucleotides read TGTGCCAGCAGCCGCCCAGGTGGATCGCCTTACGAGCAGTACTTC.

In regard to this clonotype: One end of the junction does not line up with germline, which may come from a read error. V gene TRBV12-5 combines with J gene TRBJ2-2, with 12 bases aligning to TRBD1. Germline lookup yields CDR1 LGHNT and CDR2 FRNRAP. This CDR3 has 19 residues. The CDR3 loop reads CASSLPPIGGTGGTGELFF. In nucleotides, the CDR3 is TGTGCTAGTAGTTTACCACCCATTGGGGGGACAGGGGGCACAGGGGAGCTGTTTTTT.

This clonotype appeared a few times. This rearrangement joins TRBV7-2 to TRBJ1-4; tentative D call: TRBD1 (6 bases). Trimming took off 1 base at V and 5 bases at J, with 11 bases between the two ends. The CDR3 extends over 15 amino acids. CDR1 is SGHTA and CDR2 is FQGNSA in the germline V gene. The CDR3 DNA is TGTGCCAGCAGCTTAGGGTCAGGGGAAAATGAAAAACTGTTTTTT. Its protein is CASSLGSGENEKLFF. The full variable domain, its missing parts supplied by reference TRBV7-2 and TRBJ1-4, is GAGVSQSPSNKVTEKGKDVELRCDPISGHTALYWYRQSLGQGLEFLIYFQGNSAPDKSGLPSDRFSAERTGGSVSTLTIQRTQQEDSAVYLCASSLGSGENEKLFFGSGTQLSVL.

In its sample, this clonotype was seen many times. The chain couples TRBV29-1 to TRBJ2-7; the match to TRBD2 covers 8 bases. This CDR3 is 15 amino acids long. Looked up from germline, CDR1 is SQVTM and CDR2 is ANQGSEA. V shed 7 bases and J 0 bases; nucleotides not matched to a gene: 11. This chain's CDR3 is CSGRGGPTTSYEQYF. Written as DNA, the CDR3 is TGCAGCGGCCGCGGGGGGCCCACCACCTCCTACGAGCAGTACTTC.

About this clonotype itself: This clone may be a read error of a much larger clone one base away. The rearrangement links TRBV13 to TRBJ2-4; D may be TRBD2 (5 bases). Germline V lookup: CDR1 PRHDT, CDR2 FYEKMQ (reference sequence). This CDR3 has 14 amino acids. This CDR3 reads CVSSLEGQKNIQYF. CDR3 in DNA: TGTGTCAGCAGCTTAGAGGGCCAGAAAAACATTCAGTACTTC. The full variable domain, rest sourced from reference TRBV13 and TRBJ2-4, is AAGVIQSPRHLIKEKRETATLKCYPIPRHDTVYWYQQGPGQDPQFLISFYEKMQSDKGSIPDRFSAQQFSDYHSELNMSSLELGDSALYFCVSSLEGQKNIQYFGAGTRLSVL.

As concerns this clonotype: A much larger clone lies one base from this, so it may be a read error. The J gene is TRBJ2-5, the V gene TRBV5-4; no clear D. Germline-derived CDR1 and CDR2 are SGHNT and YYREEE (reference sequence). The CDR3 runs 11 residues. The CDR3 protein is CASRNQESQYF. The CDR3 DNA is TGTGCCAGCAGGAATCAAGAGAGCCAGTACTTC.

The chain recombines TRBV6-5 with TRBJ2-1; maybe TRBD2 (6 bases). The V and J ends lost 0 bases and 13 bases respectively, with 13 bases between them. CDR1 and CDR2 (germline): MNHEY, SVGAGI. This CDR3 has 13 residues. CDR3 in DNA: TGTGCCAGCAGTTACTCGATGGGGGGATATCAGTTCTTC. Translating gives CASSYSMGGYQFF.

In the case of this clonotype: Mismatch with germline at one junction end may stem from a read error. J is TRBJ2-5 and V is TRBV5-6, with no clear D. The CDR3 has 13 amino acids. CDR1 is SGHDT and CDR2 is YYEEEE in the germline V gene. DNA for the CDR3: TGTGACAGCAGCTTCTGGGTTCAAGGGACCCAGTACTTC. It yields the protein CDSSFWVQGTQYF.

This clonotype has just a few counts. The chain couples TRBV20-1 to TRBJ2-3; D gene unclear. V lost 5 bases, J lost 3 bases, and 9 bases lay in between. Germline values: CDR1 DFQATT, CDR2 SNEGSKA (reference sequence). The CDR3 runs to 12 residues. In nucleotides, the CDR3 is TGCAGTGCTCCCCTCGGGACAGATACGCAGTATTTT. Translation: CSAPLGTDTQYF.

This chain connects TRBV12-3 or TRBV12-4 to TRBJ1-6, with D possibly matching TRBD1 (5 bases). This CDR3 is 14 amino acids long. Trimming shortened V by 7 bases and J by 8 bases, and 15 bases separated the two germline ends. CDR3 nucleotides: TGTGCCAGCATTTTGCGGGGACGGTATTCACCCCTCCACTTT. It yields the protein CASILRGRYSPLHF.

In the case of this clonotype: One end of the junction does not line up with germline, which may come from a read error. This chain uses TRBV12-3 or TRBV12-4 with TRBJ1-1; D is unresolved. This CDR3 contains 14 residues. CDR3 sequence: CASSLSQHNTEALF. CDR3 DNA: TGTGCCAGCAGTTTAAGTCAACATAACACTGAAGCTCTCTTT.

On this clonotype: A read error may be the cause here, since a much bigger clone is one base away. V usage is TRBV7-8 and J usage is TRBJ1-2, with TRBD1 identical over 7 bases. With 5 bases clipped from V and 7 bases from J, the junction kept 7 bases outside the gene matches. This CDR3 is 13 amino acids long. Germline CDR1 SGHVS, CDR2 FQNEAQ. The CDR3 spells CASSPRTGSGYTF. The CDR3 DNA reads as TGTGCCAGCAGCCCTCGGACAGGCTCTGGCTACACCTTC.

Comment on this clonotype: Being one base from a much bigger clone, this may be a read error. The rearrangement uses TRBV5-1 and TRBJ2-5, with D possibly TRBD1 on 5 matching bases. The CDR3 sequence is 13 residues long. Germline V gene lookup returns CDR1 SGHRS and CDR2 YFSETQ. The CDR3 sequence: CASKMSGQEAQYF. CDR3 in DNA: TGCGCCAGCAAAATGTCAGGACAAGAGGCCCAGTACTTC. Full variable domain (missing parts from reference TRBV5-1 and TRBJ2-5): KAGVTQTPRYLIKTRGQQVTLSCSPISGHRSVSWYQQTPGQGLQFLFEYFSETQRNKGNFPGRFSGRQFSNSRSEMNVSTLELGDSALYLCASKMSGQEAQYFGPGTRLLVL.

With regard to this clonotype: At one boundary the junction diverges from the germline segment, which might be a read error. The chain carries TRBV6-1 and TRBJ2-5; perhaps D is TRBD1 or TRBD2 (5 bases each). This CDR3 has 14 amino acids. Germline V gene data show CDR1 as MNHNS and CDR2 as SASEGT. The CDR3 spells CVSGRTTSEETQYF. Written as DNA, the CDR3 is TGTGTCAGCGGTAGGACAACCTCTGAGGAGACCCAGTACTTC.

Note on this clonotype: In this CDR3 the conserved last residue, phenylalanine or tryptophan, is missing, so a read error is likely. The chain couples TRBV24-1 to TRBJ2-3, with D possibly matching TRBD2 (6 bases). CDR1 is KGHDR, CDR2 SFDVKD, per germline. The CDR3 has 15 amino acids. In DNA form, the CDR3 reads TGTGTCACCAGTGATAGCGGACTAAACACAGATACGCAGTATTCT. It specifies CVTSDSGLNTDTQYS.

This clonotype appeared a single time. At one of its ends the junction is not consistent with the germline gene, which may arise from a read error. The chain carries TRBV6-5 and TRBJ1-1; TRBD1 matches at 7 bases. This CDR3 region has 14 residues. Germline-derived CDR1 and CDR2 are MNHEY and SVGAGI. The CDR3 DNA sequence: TGTGCCAGCAGTTCCACAGGGGCCTTTGCTGAAGTTTTCTTT. It specifies CASSSTGAFAEVFF.

This clonotype was counted ten times or more. V and J are TRBV29-1 and TRBJ2-7; 10 nucleotides align to TRBD1. This CDR3 has 14 amino acids. Trimming took 6 bases from V and 4 from J; bases not matched to a gene: 9. Germline values: CDR1 SQVTM, CDR2 ANQGSEA. The CDR3 here is CSVLSGTGAYEQYF. CDR3 nucleotides: TGCAGCGTACTGTCCGGGACAGGGGCGTACGAGCAGTACTTC.